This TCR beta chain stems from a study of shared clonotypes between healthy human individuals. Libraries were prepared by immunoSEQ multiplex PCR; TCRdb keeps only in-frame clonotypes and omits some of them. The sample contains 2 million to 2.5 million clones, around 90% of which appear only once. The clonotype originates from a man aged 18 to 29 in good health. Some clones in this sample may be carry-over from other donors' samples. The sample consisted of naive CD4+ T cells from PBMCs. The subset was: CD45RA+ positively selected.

CDR3 nucleotides: TGTGCCAGCAGCCCGGGAGGGGGCTTAAACACCGGGGAGCTGTTTTTT. Translating it yields CASSPGGGLNTGELFF. The chain combines TRBV6-6 with TRBJ2-2; perhaps TRBD2 as D (8 bases). Germline-derived CDR1 and CDR2 are MNHNY and SVGAGI (reference sequence). There are 16 residues in the CDR3. Trimming removed 6 bases at V and 2 bases at J, with 16 bases between.